A selection of T cell receptor beta chains follows, all from one sample in a study of blood T cell repertoires in COVID-19. Repertoires were generated with immunoSEQ multiplex PCR, while TCRdb's copy carries only in-frame clones and drops some. The table shows some 130,000 clones, with 79% occurring only once. Material: peripheral blood. Receptor source: a woman over 75 with acute or convalescent COVID-19. CDR3s include the opening cysteine and the closing phenylalanine or tryptophan. The D gene is left open where the match is weak. Expanded clones get a size class; other rows say once, few or many, or leave the size out.

D,size,V,J,CDR3,DNA
TRBD1,few,TRBV28,TRBJ1-4,CASSSTDRGLGEKLFF,TGTGCCAGCAGTTCGACCGACAGGGGGCTAGGCGAAAAACTGTTTTTT
TRBD1,-,TRBV10-3,TRBJ1-2,CASKTGENYGYTF,TGTGCCAGTAAGACAGGGGAAAACTATGGCTACACCTTC
TRBD2,-,TRBV4-1,TRBJ2-1,CASSQGLAEGEQFF,TGCGCCAGCAGCCAGGGACTAGCAGAGGGTGAGCAGTTCTTC
TRBD2,-,TRBV6-2/TRBV6-3,TRBJ2-1,CASSYRRERSYNEQFF,TGTGCCAGCAGTTATCGGCGGGAGCGTTCCTACAATGAGCAGTTCTTC
-,once,TRBV6-1,TRBJ2-7,CASSDRYSYEQYF,TGTGCCAGCAGTGACAGATACTCCTACGAGCAGTACTTC
-,-,TRBV7-2,TRBJ1-2,CASSFAGGYTF,TGTGCCAGCAGCTTTGCCGGTGGCTACACCTTC
-,-,TRBV21-1,TRBJ1-6,CASSKAGAHGSISPLHF,TGTGCCAGCAGCAAAGCGGGGGCCCATGGGAGTATTTCACCCCTCCACTTT
-,-,TRBV4-3,TRBJ1-4,CASSQDLRGSNEKLFF,TGCGCCAGCAGCCAAGATTTGCGGGGTTCTAATGAAAAACTGTTTTTT
-,-,TRBV7-2,TRBJ2-1,CASSIDSRGGNEQFF,TGTGCCAGCAGCATTGACAGCCGCGGCGGCAATGAGCAGTTCTTC
-,-,TRBV2,TRBJ2-3,CASRGAVSTDTQYF,TGTGCCAGCAGAGGCGCGGTAAGCACAGATACGCAGTATTTT
-,-,TRBV4-3,TRBJ1-2,CASSQDPSAGLDGYTF,TGCGCCAGCAGCCAAGATCCCTCTGCGGGGTTAGATGGCTACACCTTC
TRBD1,-,TRBV7-3,TRBJ2-7,CASSSLTGGFVEQYF,TGTGCCAGCAGCTCCCTGACAGGGGGCTTTGTCGAGCAGTACTTC
TRBD1,few,TRBV11-2,TRBJ2-2,CASNSGTGDTGELFF,TGTGCCAGCAACTCCGGGACAGGGGACACCGGGGAGCTGTTTTTT
-,-,TRBV5-1,TRBJ2-1,CASSLGGYNEQFF,TGCGCCAGCAGCTTGGGAGGCTACAATGAGCAGTTCTTC
-,-,TRBV27,TRBJ2-1,CASSLYLRPGLYNEQFF,TGTGCCAGCAGTTTATACCTGCGCCCGGGACTCTACAATGAGCAGTTCTTC
-,-,TRBV30,TRBJ1-5,CAFRRGSNQPQHF,TGTGCCTTCCGAAGGGGGAGCAATCAGCCCCAGCATTTT
TRBD1,-,TRBV6-2/TRBV6-3,TRBJ2-5,CASSYPGTGGETQYF,TGTGCCAGCAGTTACCCCGGGACAGGAGGAGAGACCCAGTACTTC
TRBD1,-,TRBV10-3,TRBJ2-7,CAIKGTGDFYEQYF,TGTGCCATCAAAGGGACAGGGGACTTCTACGAGCAGTACTTC
TRBD1,-,TRBV29-1,TRBJ1-2,CSVWDREGTYGYTF,TGCAGCGTCTGGGACAGGGAAGGAACCTATGGCTACACCTTC
-,once,TRBV5-4,TRBJ2-7,CASSLAASVETNF,TGTGCCAGCAGCTTGGCGGCTAGCGTTGAGACGAACTTC
-,-,TRBV9,TRBJ2-3,CASSVGAFRGTDTQYF,TGTGCCAGCAGCGTAGGGGCTTTTAGAGGCACAGATACGCAGTATTTT
TRBD2,-,TRBV5-1,TRBJ2-7,CASSFDLAGGGNEQYF,TGCGCCAGCAGCTTTGACTTAGCGGGAGGAGGTAACGAGCAGTACTTC
-,-,TRBV7-2,TRBJ2-7,CASSLSGRGNEQYF,TGTGCCAGCAGCTTAAGCGGACGCGGAAACGAGCAGTACTTC
TRBD1,-,TRBV7-2,TRBJ2-3,CASSWRQGIPTDTQYF,TGTGCCAGCAGCTGGCGACAGGGCATTCCCACAGATACGCAGTATTTT
TRBD1,-,TRBV11-2,TRBJ1-2,CASSFNRGGYTF,TGTGCCAGCAGCTTCAACAGGGGAGGCTACACCTTC
TRBD1,-,TRBV7-8,TRBJ1-6,CASSPGQASFPLHF,TGTGCCAGCAGCCCGGGACAGGCCTCCTTCCCCCTCCACTTT
-,-,TRBV2,TRBJ2-5,CASRTPLGETQYF,TGTGCCAGCAGGACCCCACTAGGAGAGACCCAGTACTTC
-,-,TRBV6-5,TRBJ2-6,CASTWAFSGANVLTF,TGTGCCAGCACTTGGGCCTTCTCTGGGGCCAACGTCCTGACTTTC
-,-,TRBV28,TRBJ2-3,CASSPGIDTQYF,TGTGCCAGCAGTCCAGGGATAGATACGCAGTATTTT
TRBD1,once,TRBV7-8,TRBJ2-7,CASSPRDRGQGEQYF,TGTGCCAGCAGCCCCCGGGACAGGGGCCAGGGGGAGCAGTACTTC
TRBD1,-,TRBV6-5,TRBJ1-2,CACGTGTNYGYTF,TGTGCCTGCGGGACAGGAACTAACTATGGCTACACCTTC